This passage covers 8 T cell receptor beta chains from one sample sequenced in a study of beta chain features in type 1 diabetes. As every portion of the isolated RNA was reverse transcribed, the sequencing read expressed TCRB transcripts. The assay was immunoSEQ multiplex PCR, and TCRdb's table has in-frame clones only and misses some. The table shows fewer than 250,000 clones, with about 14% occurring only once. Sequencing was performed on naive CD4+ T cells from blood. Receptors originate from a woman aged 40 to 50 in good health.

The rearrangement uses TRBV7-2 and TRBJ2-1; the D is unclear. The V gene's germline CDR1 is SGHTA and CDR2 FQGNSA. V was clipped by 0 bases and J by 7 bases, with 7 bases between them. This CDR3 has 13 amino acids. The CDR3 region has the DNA TGTGCCAGCAGCTTAGCGCGGATTAATGAGCAGTTCTTC. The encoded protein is CASSLARINEQFF.

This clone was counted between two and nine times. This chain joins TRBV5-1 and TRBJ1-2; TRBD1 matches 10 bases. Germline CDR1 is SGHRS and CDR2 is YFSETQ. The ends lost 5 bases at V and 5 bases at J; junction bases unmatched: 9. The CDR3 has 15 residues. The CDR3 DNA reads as TGCGCCAGCAGTTTCCGGGACAGGGGTGGATATGGCTACACCTTC. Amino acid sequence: CASSFRDRGGYGYTF.

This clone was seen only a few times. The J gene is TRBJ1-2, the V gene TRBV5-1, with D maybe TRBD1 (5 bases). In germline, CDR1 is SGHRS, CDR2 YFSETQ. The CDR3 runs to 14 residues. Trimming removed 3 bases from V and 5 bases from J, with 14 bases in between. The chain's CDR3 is CASSSVQGGYGYTF. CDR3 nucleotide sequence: TGCGCCAGCAGCTCCGTCCAGGGAGGTTATGGCTACACCTTC.

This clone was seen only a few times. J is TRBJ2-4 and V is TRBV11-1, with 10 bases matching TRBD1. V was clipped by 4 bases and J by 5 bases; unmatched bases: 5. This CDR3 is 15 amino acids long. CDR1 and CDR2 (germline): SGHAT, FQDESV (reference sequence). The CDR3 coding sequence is TGTGCCAGCAGCTGGGGGACAGGGGCGGAAAACATTCAGTACTTC. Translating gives CASSWGTGAENIQYF.

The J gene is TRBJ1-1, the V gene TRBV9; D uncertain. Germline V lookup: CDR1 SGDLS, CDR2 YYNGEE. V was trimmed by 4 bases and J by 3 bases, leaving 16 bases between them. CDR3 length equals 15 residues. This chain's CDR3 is CASSNPRGLYTEAFF. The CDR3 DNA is TGTGCCAGCAGCAATCCACGAGGGTTGTACACTGAAGCTTTCTTT.

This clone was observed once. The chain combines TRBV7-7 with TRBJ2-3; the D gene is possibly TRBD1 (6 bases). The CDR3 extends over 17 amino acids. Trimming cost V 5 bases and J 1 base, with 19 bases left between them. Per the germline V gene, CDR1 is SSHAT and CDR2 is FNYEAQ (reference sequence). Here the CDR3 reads CASSRTQNPGGTDTQYF. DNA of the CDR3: TGTGCCAGCAGCCGCACACAAAATCCAGGGGGCACAGATACGCAGTATTTT. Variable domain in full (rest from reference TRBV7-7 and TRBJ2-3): GAGVSQSPRYKVTKRGQDVTLRCDPISSHATLYWYQQALGQGPEFLTYFNYEAQPDKSGLPSDRFSAERPEGSISTLTIQRTEQRDSAMYRCASSRTQNPGGTDTQYFGPGTRLTVL.

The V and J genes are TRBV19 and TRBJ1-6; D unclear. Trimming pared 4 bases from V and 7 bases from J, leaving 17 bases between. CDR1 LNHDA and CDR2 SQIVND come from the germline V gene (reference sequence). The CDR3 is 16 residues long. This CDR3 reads CASSNPFDRVNSPLHF. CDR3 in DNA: TGTGCCAGTAGTAACCCGTTCGATCGGGTAAATTCACCCCTCCACTTT.

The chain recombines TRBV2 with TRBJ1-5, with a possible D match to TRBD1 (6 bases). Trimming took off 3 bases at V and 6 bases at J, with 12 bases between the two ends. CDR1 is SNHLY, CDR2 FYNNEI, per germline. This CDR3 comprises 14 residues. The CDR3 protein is CASSDKSGVQPQHF. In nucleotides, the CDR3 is TGTGCCAGCAGTGATAAGTCAGGGGTTCAGCCCCAGCATTTT.